The 27 T cell receptor beta chains below all came from one sample that was sequenced in a study of spatial heterogeneity in lung cancer. Specified time point: sample taken at primary tumor resection. Sequencing covered unsorted whole RNA taken from tumor, nontumor lung or frozen PBMC. TCRdb re-called the 5' RACE reads with MiXCR, one entry per CDR3 protein. Of 10,000 to 15,000 distinct CDR3 sequences in the sample, approximately 17% were seen once. Sample: PBMCs, taken at surgery. These receptors all come from a male donor with early-stage non-small cell lung cancer.

Many counts were recorded for this clonotype. This chain links TRBV28 with TRBJ2-1; D is possibly TRBD2 (6 bases). The CDR3 runs 17 residues. V was pared by 7 bases and J by 1 base, with 20 bases between. Germline loops: CDR1 MDHEN, CDR2 SYDVKM. This CDR3 reads CASNGGSGRISYNEQFF. The DNA for the CDR3 is TGTGCCAGCAATGGGGGTAGCGGACGAATTTCCTACAATGAGCAGTTCTTC.

CDR3 region: CSARGGRGRNLNEQFF. The CDR3 bases are TGCAGTGCTAGGGGGGGAAGAGGGAGGAACCTTAATGAGCAGTTCTTC. The rearrangement joins TRBV20-1 to TRBJ2-1, with D perhaps matching TRBD2 (6 bases). Trimming took 3 bases from V and 7 from J, leaving 22 bases between them. CDR3 size: 16 residues. Germline lookup yields CDR1 DFQATT and CDR2 SNEGSKA (reference sequence).

This clonotype was observed a few times. The genes are TRBV12-3 or TRBV12-4 and TRBJ2-3; the D gene could be TRBD1 or TRBD2 (5 bases each). With 6 bases removed from V and 4 bases from J, the gap between germline ends came to 14 bases. This CDR3 has 14 residues. CDR3 loop: CASSAPGTPDTQYF. The DNA of the CDR3 is TGTGCCAGCAGCGCTCCCGGGACCCCAGATACGCAGTATTTT.

In its sample, this clonotype was seen many times. The chain uses TRBV7-8 and TRBJ1-1; D unclear. V lost 5 bases and J 5 bases, leaving 6 bases between the germline ends. CDR1 is SGHVS, CDR2 FQNEAQ, per germline. CDR3 length: 11 amino acids. The CDR3 bases are TGTGCCAGCAGCCCTCAAACTGAAGCTTTCTTT. It translates to CASSPQTEAFF.

The chain employs TRBV6-5 and TRBJ2-7; 8 bases map to TRBD2. Germline CDR1 and CDR2: MNHEY and SVGAGI. Trimming at V came to 2 bases and at J to 5 bases, leaving 11 bases not matched to a gene. CDR3 length: 16 amino acids. CDR3 sequence reads: CASSYEGRLASHEQYF. The DNA for the CDR3 is TGTGCCAGCAGTTACGAGGGCAGACTAGCGTCCCACGAGCAGTACTTC.

The chain links TRBV2 to TRBJ1-1; D may be TRBD1 (5 bases). The CDR3 sequence is 11 residues long. Trimming removed 6 bases at V and 7 bases at J, with 9 bases between. Germline CDR1 is SNHLY and CDR2 is FYNNEI. The CDR3 region is CASRRGGEAFF. In DNA form, the CDR3 reads TGTGCCAGCAGAAGGGGAGGTGAAGCTTTCTTT.

This clonotype was observed many times. This chain uses TRBV7-8 with TRBJ2-3; possibly TRBD1 for D (5 bases). Trimming cost V 5 bases and J 3 bases, with 9 bases left between them. CDR1 is SGHVS, CDR2 FQNEAQ, per germline. This CDR3 has 13 amino acids. The CDR3 spells CASSADKTDTQYF. CDR3 coding DNA: TGTGCCAGCAGCGCGGACAAGACAGATACGCAGTATTTT.

This clonotype was counted a few times. The V and J genes are TRBV7-2 and TRBJ2-1; 7 bases are a match to TRBD2. Germline CDR1 is SGHTA and CDR2 is FQGNSA. The CDR3 totals 15 residues. J lost 6 bases, V lost 3 bases, and 8 bases had no gene match. In DNA, the CDR3 is TGTGCCAGCAGCTTGTCCAGCGGGATGGGCAATGAGCAGTTCTTC. Protein sequence: CASSLSSGMGNEQFF.

To note about this clonotype: This clone may be a read error of a much larger clone one base away. The chain joins TRBV20-1 to TRBJ2-7; D remains unclear. CDR1 DFQATT and CDR2 SNEGSKA come from the germline V gene (reference sequence). CDR3 length equals 13 residues. The chain's CDR3 is CSARAWGSCEQYF. In DNA form, the CDR3 reads TGCAGTGCTAGAGCTTGGGGTTCCTGCGAGCAGTACTTC.

The genes are TRBV3-1 and TRBJ1-2, with D uncertain. This CDR3 has 13 residues. Looked up from germline, CDR1 is LGHDT and CDR2 is YNNKEL (reference sequence). Trimming cost V 5 bases and J 2 bases, with 9 bases left between them. The CDR3 here is CASSSRVNYGYTF. CDR3 sequence (DNA): TGTGCCAGCAGCTCTAGGGTAAACTATGGCTACACCTTC.

The chain joins TRBV5-4 to TRBJ1-4; 8 bases match TRBD1. The CDR3 sequence is 16 residues long. Per the germline V gene, CDR1 is SGHNT and CDR2 is YYREEE (reference sequence). The V and J ends lost 5 bases and 4 bases, in that order; junction bases with no gene match: 10. CDR3 in DNA: TGTGCCAGCAGACCCCCCGGGACAGGCCTTAATGAAAAACTGTTTTTT. Protein product: CASRPPGTGLNEKLFF.

The rearrangement links TRBV20-1 to TRBJ2-6; D might be TRBD2 (6 bases). Per the germline V gene, CDR1 is DFQATT and CDR2 is SNEGSKA (reference sequence). This CDR3 comprises 16 residues. The V gene lost 2 bases and the J gene lost 0 bases, with 11 bases spanning the gap. CDR3 DNA: TGCAGTGCTAGACCTCCGGGGGTCTCTGGGGCCAACGTCCTGACTTTC. Translating gives CSARPPGVSGANVLTF.

This clonotype is medium-sized in the sample. The chain couples TRBV25-1 to TRBJ1-4; no clear D gene. V was cut by 9 bases and J by 1 base, with 21 bases left in between. The germline V gene encodes CDR1 MGHDK and CDR2 SYGVNS. CDR3 length: 17 amino acids. This chain's CDR3 is CASSGVEVDQTNEKLFF. The CDR3 region has the DNA TGTGCCAGTTCTGGCGTGGAGGTAGATCAAACTAATGAAAAACTGTTTTTT.

This clonotype was recorded many times. This rearrangement joins TRBV11-1 to TRBJ1-6; D unclear. V gave up 4 bases and J gave up 10 bases, with 11 bases separating them. The CDR3 has 13 residues. Germline V lookup: CDR1 SGHAT, CDR2 FQDESV (reference sequence). The CDR3 protein is CASSSRLNSPLHF. The CDR3 region has the DNA TGTGCCAGCAGCTCGCGACTAAACTCACCCCTCCACTTT.

This clonotype came up many times. This chain links TRBV6-1 with TRBJ2-7; 8 nucleotides line up with TRBD2. Germline assignment: CDR1 MNHNS and CDR2 SASEGT. The CDR3 covers 15 residues. Trimming took 3 bases from V and 1 from J; bases not matched to a gene: 5. The CDR3 region is CASSDPAGASYEQYF. The CDR3 DNA reads as TGTGCCAGCAGTGATCCAGCGGGAGCATCCTACGAGCAGTACTTC.

The V call is TRBV12-3 or TRBV12-4, the J call TRBJ2-3; 10 nucleotides match TRBD2. Unmatched junction bases numbered 6, after V lost 7 bases and J lost 5 bases. This CDR3 spans 14 amino acids. The CDR3 is CASKSSGRKDTQYF. In DNA form, the CDR3 reads TGTGCCAGCAAGTCTAGCGGGAGAAAAGATACGCAGTATTTT.

V is TRBV18 and J is TRBJ2-7, with a possible D match to TRBD1 (6 bases). CDR1 is KGHSH and CDR2 is LQKENI in the germline V gene. V lost 2 bases and J 0 bases, leaving 14 bases between the germline ends. CDR3 length: 16 amino acids. The CDR3: CASSPVPGQNSYEQYF. Written as DNA, the CDR3 is TGTGCCAGCTCACCAGTACCTGGACAGAACTCCTACGAGCAGTACTTC.

This clonotype was observed at least ten times. The rearrangement joins TRBV5-1 to TRBJ2-1, with TRBD1 as a possible D gene (5 bases). Between the trimmed V and J ends, which lost 0 bases and 0 bases, there was a span of 7 bases. CDR3 length equals 15 residues. Germline values: CDR1 SGHRS, CDR2 YFSETQ. Written as DNA, the CDR3 is TGCGCCAGCAGCTTGGGACAGATCTCCTACAATGAGCAGTTCTTC. This codes for CASSLGQISYNEQFF.

This clonotype was found a few times. The gene calls are TRBV29-1 and TRBJ1-1; D is uncertain. The germline gives CDR1 SQVTM, CDR2 ANQGSEA. The ends were cut back, 4 bases at V and 6 bases at J, with 18 bases in the middle. The CDR3 contains 14 residues. The CDR3 sequence is CSVVDRSGMAEAFF. Written as DNA, the CDR3 is TGCAGCGTTGTAGATCGATCGGGGATGGCTGAAGCTTTCTTT.

In its sample, this clonotype was seen many times. J is TRBJ2-6 and V is TRBV19, with D hard to call. The V end was cut by 8 bases, the J end by 0 bases, with 14 bases between. The CDR3 loop spans 16 amino acids. Germline V CDR1 and CDR2: LNHDA, SQIVND (reference sequence). The CDR3: CASHRAFVSGANVLTF. Here the CDR3 DNA reads TGTGCCAGTCACAGAGCCTTTGTCTCTGGGGCCAACGTCCTGACTTTC.

This clonotype was seen repeatedly, ten times or more. The CDR3 here is CATSTQGAGQPQHF. CDR3 sequence (DNA): TGTGCCACCAGTACACAGGGGGCTGGGCAGCCCCAGCATTTT. V usage is TRBV24-1 and J usage is TRBJ1-5; 9 nucleotides align to TRBD1. Trimming removed 6 bases from V and 7 bases from J; junction bases left unmatched: 6. CDR1 is KGHDR and CDR2 is SFDVKD in the germline V gene. CDR3 size: 14 residues.

This clonotype was detected ten times or more. This chain connects TRBV5-1 to TRBJ1-1; 7 bases line up with TRBD1. Germline V gives CDR1 SGHRS, CDR2 YFSETQ. The length of the CDR3 is 13 residues. V dropped 2 bases and J dropped 3; count of bases not matched to a gene: 1. The CDR3 DNA sequence: TGCGCCAGCAGCTTTCAGGGGGACACTGAAGCTTTCTTT. Translated: CASSFQGDTEAFF.

This clonotype was seen ten or more times. V is TRBV2 and J is TRBJ2-6; D unresolved. Trimming took off 4 bases at V and 3 bases at J, with 7 bases between the two ends. Per the germline V gene, CDR1 is SNHLY and CDR2 is FYNNEI. CDR3 length: 14 residues. Here the CDR3 reads CASSAIHGANVLTF. CDR3 nucleotide sequence: TGTGCCAGCAGTGCCATTCATGGGGCCAACGTCCTGACTTTC.

The genes are TRBV7-8 and TRBJ2-2; no firm D call. The CDR3 covers 16 residues. CDR1 is SGHVS and CDR2 is FQNEAQ in the germline V gene. Deletions cut 1 base from V and 6 bases from J, with 15 bases between. Written as DNA, the CDR3 is TGTGCCAGCAGCTTAGAGTCTAGTCGGGTAGCCGGGGAGCTGTTTTTT. The encoded protein is CASSLESSRVAGELFF.

CDR3: CASSLNREQFF. The CDR3 DNA reads TGTGCCAGCAGCCTGAACCGGGAGCAGTTCTTC. The gene calls are TRBV28 and TRBJ2-1; no reliable D call. The CDR3 totals 11 residues. Trimming stripped 6 bases from V and 10 bases from J, with 10 bases between. Germline CDR1 reads MDHEN; CDR2 reads SYDVKM. Together with reference TRBV28 and TRBJ2-1, the CDR3 gives the full variable domain: DVKVTQSSRYLVKRTGEKVFLECVQDMDHENMFWYRQDPGLGLRLIYFSYDVKMKEKGDIPEGYSVSREKKERFSLILESASTNQTSMYLCASSLNREQFFGPGTRLTVL.

J is TRBJ2-6 and V is TRBV4-1; D possibly corresponds to TRBD1 (6 bases). V lost 6 bases and J 2 bases, leaving 11 bases between the germline ends. This CDR3 has 15 amino acids. Germline V CDR1 and CDR2: MGHRA, YSYEKL. In DNA, the CDR3 is TGCGCCAGCAGTGCTAGGGGGACTGGGGCCAACGTCCTGACTTTC. Its translation: CASSARGTGANVLTF.

The sample holds one count of this clonotype. This chain connects TRBV2 to TRBJ1-1; TRBD1 might be the D (5 bases). V dropped 3 bases and J dropped 2 bases, with 10 bases sitting between them. The CDR3 length is 14 residues. Germline V lookup: CDR1 SNHLY, CDR2 FYNNEI. CDR3 amino acids: CASSEGTYNTEAFF. CDR3 DNA sequence: TGTGCCAGCAGTGAGGGGACCTACAACACTGAAGCTTTCTTT.